The 13 T cell receptor beta chains below come from one sample, sequenced in a study of blood T cell repertoires in COVID-19. The table came from immunoSEQ multiplex PCR; TCRdb's copy has only in-frame clones and leaves some out. This sample carries about 94,000 clones, around 82% of them seen once, and the ten largest clones take around 6.9%. The sequencing input was peripheral blood. Receptors were obtained from a man aged 60 to 75 with acute or convalescent COVID-19.

The chain couples TRBV9 to TRBJ1-1; maybe TRBD1 (6 bases). Trimming left V 0 bases short and J 4 bases short, with 13 bases between. The CDR3 has 15 amino acids. Per the germline V gene, CDR1 is SGDLS and CDR2 is YYNGEE. The chain's CDR3 is CASSVAPGATTEAFF. The DNA of the CDR3 is TGTGCCAGCAGCGTAGCTCCAGGGGCTACCACTGAAGCTTTCTTT.

J is TRBJ1-1 and V is TRBV7-8; 10 bases map to TRBD1. The CDR3 runs to 14 residues. The V segment lost 6 bases and the J segment 3 bases; nucleotides outside the gene matches: 4. Germline V gene sequence: CDR1 SGHVS, CDR2 FQNEAQ. The CDR3: CASRPTGGHTEAFF. The CDR3 DNA reads TGTGCCAGCAGACCGACAGGGGGCCACACTGAAGCTTTCTTT.

The chain couples TRBV12-3 or TRBV12-4 to TRBJ1-2; D gene uncertain. Trimming removed 3 bases at V and 2 bases at J, with 7 bases between. CDR3 length equals 13 residues. The CDR3 loop reads CASSLTINYGYTF. The CDR3 DNA follows: TGTGCCAGCAGTTTGACAATCAACTATGGCTACACCTTC.

For the CDR3, the DNA is TGCGCCAGCAGCCAAGGGCTCTCGGGGACTGAAGCTTTCTTT. Protein: CASSQGLSGTEAFF. The V gene is TRBV4-3, the J gene TRBJ1-1; D is unresolved. The CDR3 consists of 14 residues. Trimming cost V 1 base and J 5 bases, with 11 bases left between them. In germline, CDR1 is LGHNA, CDR2 YSLEER.

The chain links TRBV30 to TRBJ1-1; 8 positions match TRBD1. Trimming cost V 2 bases and J 5 bases; bases outside gene matches: 13. Per the germline V gene, CDR1 is GTSNPN and CDR2 is SVGIG (reference sequence). CDR3 length: 16 amino acids. CDR3 sequence: CAWSSQDRGRGTEAFF. CDR3 coding DNA: TGTGCCTGGAGTTCTCAAGACAGGGGCCGGGGAACTGAAGCTTTCTTT.

The chain combines TRBV14 with TRBJ2-3; weak D call: TRBD2 (5 bases). This CDR3 spans 17 amino acids. Germline-derived CDR1 and CDR2 are SGHDN and FVKESK. The V end was cut by 2 bases, the J end by 3 bases, with 18 bases between. The CDR3 DNA sequence: TGTGCCAGCAGCCAAATCCAGTGGGTTTCGGGGACAGATACGCAGTATTTT. Translating gives CASSQIQWVSGTDTQYF.

The gene calls are TRBV7-2 and TRBJ1-1, with TRBD1 identical over 7 bases. In germline, CDR1 is SGHTA, CDR2 FQGNSA. V lost 1 base, J lost 10 bases, and 9 bases stayed unmatched. The CDR3 has 14 amino acids. The CDR3 reads CASSLDQGVSGAFF. In nucleotides, the CDR3 is TGTGCCAGCAGCTTAGATCAGGGGGTCTCAGGAGCTTTCTTT.

The chain uses TRBV14 and TRBJ1-1, with D possibly being TRBD1 (6 bases). The CDR3 consists of 15 residues. Trimming pared 4 bases from V and 6 bases from J, leaving 18 bases between. The germline V gene encodes CDR1 SGHDN and CDR2 FVKESK. CDR3 amino acids: CASSRRDTGRAEAFF. In DNA form, the CDR3 reads TGTGCCAGCAGCCGACGGGACACAGGGAGAGCTGAAGCTTTCTTT.

This clone was observed a handful of times. Compared with germline, one end of the junction differs, possibly owing to a read error. This sequence joins TRBV30 and TRBJ1-2, with D unclear. Germline values: CDR1 GTSNPN, CDR2 SVGIG (reference sequence). CDR3 length: 15 residues. The CDR3 sequence is CAWSPPDFANYGYTF. DNA for the CDR3: TGTGCCTGGAGCCCCCCTGACTTCGCTAATTATGGCTACACCTTC.

Comments on this clone: The same CDR3 also results from other DNA sequences found in this sample. J is TRBJ2-5 and V is TRBV5-1, with 8 bases aligning to TRBD1. The germline V gene encodes CDR1 SGHRS and CDR2 YFSETQ. The length of the CDR3 is 13 residues. With 4 bases clipped from V and 2 bases from J, the junction kept 1 base outside the gene matches. The CDR3 protein is CASSGDRQETQYF. CDR3 coding DNA: TGCGCCAGCAGCGGGGACAGGCAAGAGACCCAGTACTTC.

The CDR3 DNA is TGTGCCAGCTCAAGGGACTTTGGCACAGATACGCAGTATTTT. This codes for CASSRDFGTDTQYF. The chain employs TRBV18 and TRBJ2-3, with D possibly TRBD2 on 6 matching bases. The V end lost 5 bases, the J end lost 1 base, and 10 bases lay between the germline ends. Germline V lookup: CDR1 KGHSH, CDR2 LQKENI. There are 14 residues in the CDR3.

This chain uses TRBV30 with TRBJ1-1, with TRBD1 identical over 8 bases. The CDR3 sequence is 11 residues long. CDR1 is GTSNPN, CDR2 SVGIG, per germline (reference sequence). J gave up 10 bases and V 5 bases, and 6 bases lay outside the gene matches. In DNA form, the CDR3 reads TGTGCCTGGGCAGGGGGCGTTGGAGCTTTCTTT. Encoded protein: CAWAGGVGAFF.

A few counts support this clone. J is TRBJ1-1 and V is TRBV4-2, with TRBD1 as a possible D gene (5 bases). This CDR3 comprises 15 residues. The ends were cut back, 4 bases at V and 0 bases at J, with 12 bases in the middle. Germline values: CDR1 LGHNA, CDR2 YNFKEQ. The CDR3 DNA reads as TGTGCCAGCAGCCCCCAGGGTCCCATGAACACTGAAGCTTTCTTT. This translates into CASSPQGPMNTEAFF.